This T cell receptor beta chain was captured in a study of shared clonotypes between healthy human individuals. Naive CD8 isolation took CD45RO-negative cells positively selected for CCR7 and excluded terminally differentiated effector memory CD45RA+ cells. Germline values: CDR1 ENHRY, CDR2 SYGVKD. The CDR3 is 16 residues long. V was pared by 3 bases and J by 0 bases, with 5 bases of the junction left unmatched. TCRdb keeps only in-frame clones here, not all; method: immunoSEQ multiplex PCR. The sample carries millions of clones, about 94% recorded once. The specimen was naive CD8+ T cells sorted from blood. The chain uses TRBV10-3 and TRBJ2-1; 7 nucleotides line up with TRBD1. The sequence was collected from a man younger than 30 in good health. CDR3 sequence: CAISDDPGGSYNEQFF. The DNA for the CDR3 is TGTGCCATCAGTGACGATCCAGGGGGCTCCTACAATGAGCAGTTCTTC.